This entry lists 15 T cell receptor beta chains sequenced from one sample in a study of beta chain features in type 1 diabetes. Of the isolated RNA, all was reverse transcribed, and so the sequenced material was expressed TCRB transcripts. TCRdb's table, derived via immunoSEQ multiplex PCR, lists solely in-frame clones and lacks some. Among about 150,000 clones, 11% were seen once, and the ten largest hold 2% to 2.5%. Sequencing used central memory CD4+ T cells from blood. The receptors were sampled from a young man in good health.

This clone was counted a few times. This chain links TRBV11-2 with TRBJ1-1; 7 bases fit TRBD1. Germline V gene data show CDR1 as SGHAT and CDR2 as FQNNGV. After removal of 2 bases from V and 5 bases from J, the junction contained 2 bases not matched to a gene. CDR3 length equals 13 residues. The CDR3 DNA sequence: TGTGCCAGCAGCTTAAGACAGGGAACTGAAGCTTTCTTT. Translated: CASSLRQGTEAFF.

Only a few counts were recorded for this clone. The chain is built from TRBV9 and TRBJ2-6; D not resolved. There are 16 residues in the CDR3. V was pared by 2 bases and J by 0 bases, with 9 bases between. The germline V gene encodes CDR1 SGDLS and CDR2 YYNGEE. CDR3 amino acids: CASSVLPSSGANVLTF. Written as DNA, the CDR3 is TGTGCCAGCAGCGTCCTACCTAGCTCTGGGGCCAACGTCCTGACTTTC.

This clone has just a few counts. The rearrangement joins TRBV30 to TRBJ1-3; D unresolved. Germline V gene lookup returns CDR1 GTSNPN and CDR2 SVGIG (reference sequence). Trimming left V 3 bases short and J 3 bases short, with 15 bases between. CDR3 length: 15 residues. The CDR3, as DNA: TGTGCCTGGAGCCTAGGCGTTTTGTATGGAAACACCATATATTTT. As protein: CAWSLGVLYGNTIYF.

V gene TRBV5-1 combines with J gene TRBJ2-5; D gene uncertain. The CDR3 contains 16 residues. The germline V gene has CDR1 SGHRS and CDR2 YFSETQ. V lost 0 bases, J lost 2 bases, and 14 bases lay in between. The CDR3 region has the DNA TGCGCCAGCAGCTTGGCTTTTCTGGGCCGACAAGAGACCCAGTACTTC. This gives the protein CASSLAFLGRQETQYF.

This clone was detected only a few times. Other DNA sequences in this sample translate to the same CDR3. The V and J genes are TRBV7-2 and TRBJ2-1; 8 nucleotides agree with TRBD1. CDR1 and CDR2 from the germline V gene are SGHTA and FQGNSA. This CDR3 region has 15 residues. Losses at the gene ends were 1 base for V and 7 bases for J; bases not matched to a gene: 6. The CDR3 reads CASSLGTGSSNEQFF. CDR3 nucleotides: TGTGCCAGCAGCTTAGGGACAGGGAGCTCTAATGAGCAGTTCTTC.

This clone was seen only a few times. The V gene is TRBV19, the J gene TRBJ1-1; D is ambiguous. Per the germline V gene, CDR1 is LNHDA and CDR2 is SQIVND (reference sequence). Trimming shortened V by 6 bases and J by 5 bases, and 10 bases separated the two germline ends. The CDR3 runs 12 residues. The CDR3 region is CASRGKRTEAFF. In nucleotides, the CDR3 is TGTGCCAGTAGAGGGAAGAGAACTGAAGCTTTCTTT.

The V call is TRBV7-2, the J call TRBJ2-7; TRBD1 matches at 7 bases. CDR1 SGHTA and CDR2 FQGNSA come from the germline V gene. After removal of 4 bases from V and 4 bases from J, the junction contained 10 bases not matched to a gene. The CDR3 has 15 amino acids. CDR3 nucleotide sequence: TGTGCCAGCAGCTCCTCGACAGGGACGACTTACGAGCAGTACTTC. It translates to CASSSSTGTTYEQYF.

V gene TRBV6-5 combines with J gene TRBJ1-1, with a tentative D call TRBD1 (6 bases). Trimming left V 5 bases short and J 6 bases short, with 16 bases between. CDR1 MNHEY and CDR2 SVGAGI come from the germline V gene. CDR3 length equals 14 residues. The DNA for the CDR3 is TGTGCCAGCAGTAACAGGGAAGGCCCCGCTGAAGCTTTCTTT. Amino acid sequence: CASSNREGPAEAFF.

This clone was detected a few times. The V call is TRBV18, the J call TRBJ2-5; 8 nucleotides agree with TRBD1. Trimming cost V 2 bases and J 4 bases; bases outside gene matches: 3. This CDR3 is built from 14 residues. Germline values: CDR1 KGHSH, CDR2 LQKENI. CDR3 residues: CASSPNRGRETQYF. CDR3 in DNA: TGTGCCAGCTCACCAAACAGGGGGAGAGAGACCCAGTACTTC. Full variable domain (remainder filled in from reference TRBV18 and TRBJ2-5): NAGVMQNPRHLVRRRGQEARLRCSPMKGHSHVYWYRQLPEEGLKFMVYLQKENIIDESGMPKERFSAEFPKEGPSILRIQQVVRGDSAAYFCASSPNRGRETQYFGPGTRLLVL.

This clone occurred a few times. J is TRBJ1-1 and V is TRBV9; tentative D call: TRBD1 (5 bases). Germline lookup yields CDR1 SGDLS and CDR2 YYNGEE. This CDR3 comprises 15 residues. Between the trimmed V and J ends, which lost 3 bases and 4 bases, there was a span of 16 bases. This CDR3 is CASSGPGTKGTEAFF. CDR3 nucleotides: TGTGCCAGCAGCGGACCCGGGACTAAGGGCACTGAAGCTTTCTTT. Full variable domain (rest looked up from reference TRBV9 and TRBJ1-1): DSGVTQTPKHLITATGQRVTLRCSPRSGDLSVYWYQQSLDQGLQFLIQYYNGEERAKGNILERFSAQQFPDLHSELNLSSLELGDSALYFCASSGPGTKGTEAFFGQGTRLTVV.

Concerning this clone itself: Other nucleotide sequences from this sample produce the same CDR3. The rearrangement joins TRBV27 to TRBJ2-2; no clear D. Trimming shortened V by 2 bases and J by 0 bases, and 7 bases separated the two germline ends. Germline values: CDR1 MNHEY, CDR2 SMNVEV (reference sequence). The CDR3 contains 15 residues. Written as DNA, the CDR3 is TGTGCCAGCAGTTTAGAGCGATCGAACACCGGGGAGCTGTTTTTT. It is translated as CASSLERSNTGELFF.

This clone was seen more than once but under ten times. The genes are TRBV10-3 and TRBJ2-4; possibly TRBD1 or TRBD2 for D (5 bases each). The CDR3 sequence is 17 residues long. Germline V gene lookup returns CDR1 ENHRY and CDR2 SYGVKD. V lost 2 bases and J 0 bases, leaving 14 bases between the germline ends. Here the CDR3 DNA reads TGTGCCATCAGTGAGGGCGGACTGGGGCTAGCCAAAAACATTCAGTACTTC. It yields the protein CAISEGGLGLAKNIQYF.

This clone was counted between two and nine times. This rearrangement joins TRBV9 to TRBJ1-2, with 11 bases lining up with TRBD1. After removal of 0 bases from V and 5 bases from J, the junction contained 3 bases not matched to a gene. Germline V lookup: CDR1 SGDLS, CDR2 YYNGEE. The CDR3 consists of 15 residues. As DNA, the CDR3 is TGTGCCAGCAGCGTAGACGGACAGGGGGCATATGGCTACACCTTC. This sequence encodes CASSVDGQGAYGYTF. The full variable domain, its missing parts supplied by reference TRBV9 and TRBJ1-2, is DSGVTQTPKHLITATGQRVTLRCSPRSGDLSVYWYQQSLDQGLQFLIQYYNGEERAKGNILERFSAQQFPDLHSELNLSSLELGDSALYFCASSVDGQGAYGYTFGSGTRLTVV.

This clone has only one observation. CDR3: CASSSPRGPGTYEQYF. The CDR3 DNA reads TGTGCCAGTAGTTCACCCAGGGGCCCGGGGACTTACGAGCAGTACTTC. The genes are TRBV19 and TRBJ2-7, with D perhaps matching TRBD1 or TRBD2 (6 bases each). Germline-derived CDR1 and CDR2 are LNHDA and SQIVND (reference sequence). The V and J ends lost 5 bases and 4 bases respectively, with 21 bases between them. The CDR3 extends over 16 amino acids.

The chain combines TRBV4-3 with TRBJ1-1; D is possibly TRBD1 (6 bases). The CDR3 consists of 15 residues. Trimming took off 2 bases at V and 1 base at J, with 11 bases between the two ends. Germline V gene data show CDR1 as LGHNA and CDR2 as YSLEER. The DNA of the CDR3 is TGCGCCAGCAGCCAAACCGACAGGAAGAACACTGAAGCTTTCTTT. This encodes CASSQTDRKNTEAFF.